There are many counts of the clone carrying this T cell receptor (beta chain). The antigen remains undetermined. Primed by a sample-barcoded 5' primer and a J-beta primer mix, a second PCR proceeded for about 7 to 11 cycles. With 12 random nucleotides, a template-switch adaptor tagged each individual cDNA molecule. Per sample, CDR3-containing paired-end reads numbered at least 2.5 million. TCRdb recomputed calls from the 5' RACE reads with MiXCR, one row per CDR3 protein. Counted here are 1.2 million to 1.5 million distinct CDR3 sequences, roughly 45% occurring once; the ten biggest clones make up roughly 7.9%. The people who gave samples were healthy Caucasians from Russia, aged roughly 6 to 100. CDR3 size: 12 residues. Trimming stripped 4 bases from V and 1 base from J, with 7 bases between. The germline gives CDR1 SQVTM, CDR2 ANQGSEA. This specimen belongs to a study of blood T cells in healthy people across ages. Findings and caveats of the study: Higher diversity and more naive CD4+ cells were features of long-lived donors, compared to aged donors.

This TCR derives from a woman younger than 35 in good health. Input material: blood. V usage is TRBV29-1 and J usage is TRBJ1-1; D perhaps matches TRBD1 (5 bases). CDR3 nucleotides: TGCAGCGTTGGCGGGGGGAACACTGAAGCTTTCTTT. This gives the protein CSVGGGNTEAFF.